This record looks at one T cell receptor (beta chain) sequence and its context. The source of the sample is a study of T cell changes during pregnancy in multiple sclerosis. TCRdb's copy holds only in-frame clones and misses some; the assay was immunoSEQ multiplex PCR. The sample consists of roughly 74,000 clones, 70% to 90% of them appearing once. The CDR3 covers 23 residues. CDR1 SNHLY and CDR2 FYNNEI come from the germline V gene. With V trimmed by 4 bases and J by 2 bases, 28 bases remained unmatched. This receptor was identified in a female donor with multiple sclerosis, enrolled in a pregnancy study. The source was peripheral blood, collected before pregnancy. This rearrangement joins TRBV2 to TRBJ2-3, with 9 nucleotides matching TRBD2. This chain's CDR3 is CASSVSAVRHFGDLAGNTDTQYF. The CDR3 region has the DNA TGTGCCAGCAGTGTTTCGGCAGTTCGCCACTTCGGGGACCTAGCGGGGAACACAGATACGCAGTATTTT.